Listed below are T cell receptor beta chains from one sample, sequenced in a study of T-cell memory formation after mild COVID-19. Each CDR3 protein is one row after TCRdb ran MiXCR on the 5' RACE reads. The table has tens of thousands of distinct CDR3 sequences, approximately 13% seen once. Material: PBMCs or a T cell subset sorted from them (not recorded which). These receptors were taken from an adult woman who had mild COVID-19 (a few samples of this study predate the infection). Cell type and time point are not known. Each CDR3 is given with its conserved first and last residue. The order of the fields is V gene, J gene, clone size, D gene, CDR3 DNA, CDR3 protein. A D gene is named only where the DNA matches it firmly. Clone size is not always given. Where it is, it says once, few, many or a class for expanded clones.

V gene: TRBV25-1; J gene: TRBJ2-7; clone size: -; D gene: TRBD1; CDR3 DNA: TGTGCCAGCAGTGAAGGGGACAGCTACGAGCAGTACTTC; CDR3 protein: CASSEGDSYEQYF
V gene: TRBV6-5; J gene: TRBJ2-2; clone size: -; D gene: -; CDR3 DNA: TGTGCCAGCAGTTACTCGCCGGCCGGGGGCTTGTCCGGGGAGCTGTTTTTT; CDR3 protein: CASSYSPAGGLSGELFF
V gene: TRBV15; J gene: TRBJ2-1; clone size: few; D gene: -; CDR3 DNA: TGTGCCACCAGCAGAGATCGCAGCTCCTACAATGAGCAGTTCTTC; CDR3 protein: CATSRDRSSYNEQFF
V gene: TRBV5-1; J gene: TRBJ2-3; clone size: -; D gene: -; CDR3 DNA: TGCGCCAGCAGCTCCGGACTGTATAGCACAGATACGCAGTATTTT; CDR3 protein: CASSSGLYSTDTQYF
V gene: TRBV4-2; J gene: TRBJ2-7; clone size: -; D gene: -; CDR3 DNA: TGTGCCAGCAGCCAAGACAGGAGCTCCTACGAGCAGTACTTC; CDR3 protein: CASSQDRSSYEQYF
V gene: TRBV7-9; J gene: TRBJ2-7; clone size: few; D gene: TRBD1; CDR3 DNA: TGTGCCAGCAGTTCCACAGGGGGGTACGAGCAGTACTTC; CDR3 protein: CASSSTGGYEQYF
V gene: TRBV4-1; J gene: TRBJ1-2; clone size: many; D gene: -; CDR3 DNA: TGCGCCAGCAGCCAAGCCTACCAGACGGCGAGCTATGGCTACACCTTC; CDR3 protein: CASSQAYQTASYGYTF
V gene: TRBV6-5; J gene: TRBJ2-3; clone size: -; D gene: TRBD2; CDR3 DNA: TGTGCCAGCAGTTACGGGAGGGGAGCCATGTGGGGCACAGATACGCAGTATTTT; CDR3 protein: CASSYGRGAMWGTDTQYF
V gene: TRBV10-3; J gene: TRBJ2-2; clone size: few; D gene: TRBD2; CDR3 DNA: TGTGCCATCAGCGAACTACCCCGGACTAGCGGGAGGACCGGGGAGCTGTTTTTT; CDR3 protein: CAISELPRTSGRTGELFF
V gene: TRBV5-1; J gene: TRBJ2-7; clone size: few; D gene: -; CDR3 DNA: TGCGCCAGCAGCTGGGGGGACCAAGGGACCCTAGGGGAGCAGTACTTC; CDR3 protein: CASSWGDQGTLGEQYF
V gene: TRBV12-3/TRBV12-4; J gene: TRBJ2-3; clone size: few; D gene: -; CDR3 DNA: TGTGCCAGCAGTTTTGATCCGGGGGCGCATGGCACAGATACGCAGTATTTT; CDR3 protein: CASSFDPGAHGTDTQYF
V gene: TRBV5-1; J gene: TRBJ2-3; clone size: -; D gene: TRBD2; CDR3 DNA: TGCGCCAGCAGCTTGGAGGCTAGCGGGGGCTTAATAGGGGATACGCAGTATTTT; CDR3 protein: CASSLEASGGLIGDTQYF
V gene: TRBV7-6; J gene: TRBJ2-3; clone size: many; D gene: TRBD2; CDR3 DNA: TGTGCCAGCAGCTTTAGCGGGGAAACAGATACGCAGTATTTT; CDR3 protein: CASSFSGETDTQYF
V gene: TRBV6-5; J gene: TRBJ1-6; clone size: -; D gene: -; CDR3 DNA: TGTGCCAGCAGTTACTCGGAAGGGGGGATTGGTTCACCCCTCCACTTT; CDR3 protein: CASSYSEGGIGSPLHF
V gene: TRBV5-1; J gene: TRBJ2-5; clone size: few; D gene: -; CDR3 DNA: TGCGCCAGCAGGTTTTTAGGGGCCCAAGAGACCCAGTACTTC; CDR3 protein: CASRFLGAQETQYF
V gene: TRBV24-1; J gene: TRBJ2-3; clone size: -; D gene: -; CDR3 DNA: TGTGCCACCATGGACAGTATCACAGATACGCAGTATTTT; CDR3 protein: CATMDSITDTQYF
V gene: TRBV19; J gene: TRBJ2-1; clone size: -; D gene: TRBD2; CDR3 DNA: TGTGCCAGTAGCCCCCTAGCGGCGAATGAGCAGTTCTTC; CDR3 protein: CASSPLAANEQFF
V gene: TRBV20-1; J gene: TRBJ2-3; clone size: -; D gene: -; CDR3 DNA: TGCAGTGCCCCTAGGGCTGTACGACCCACAGATACGCAGTATTTT; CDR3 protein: CSAPRAVRPTDTQYF
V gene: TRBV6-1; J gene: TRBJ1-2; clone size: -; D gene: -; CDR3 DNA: TGTGCCAGCAGGCCCCACTATGGCTACACCTTC; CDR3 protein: CASRPHYGYTF
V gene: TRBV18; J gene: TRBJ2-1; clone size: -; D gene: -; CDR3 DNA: TGTGCCAGCTCACCCCTCGATGAGCAGTTCTTC; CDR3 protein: CASSPLDEQFF
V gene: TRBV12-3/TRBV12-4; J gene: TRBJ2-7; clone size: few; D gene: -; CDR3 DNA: TGTGCCAGCGCTGTCTCCTACGAGCAGTACTTC; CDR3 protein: CASAVSYEQYF
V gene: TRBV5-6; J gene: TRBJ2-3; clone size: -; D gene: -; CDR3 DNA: TGTGCCAGCAGCTTGAGGTCAGGGTGGACAGATACGCAGTATTTT; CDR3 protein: CASSLRSGWTDTQYF
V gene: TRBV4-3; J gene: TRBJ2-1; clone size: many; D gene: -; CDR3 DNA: TGCGCCAGCAGCCAAGATACGAACCGGGTCGGTGGGAATGAGCAGTTCTTC; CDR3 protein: CASSQDTNRVGGNEQFF
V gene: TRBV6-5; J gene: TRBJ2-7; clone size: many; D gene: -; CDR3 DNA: TGTGCCAGCAGTTACGTACAGGGCGGCGACGAGCAGTACTTC; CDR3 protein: CASSYVQGGDEQYF
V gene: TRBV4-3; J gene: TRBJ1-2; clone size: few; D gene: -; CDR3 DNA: TGCGCCAGCAGCCAAGATCACGAGCAGGGTGGCTATGGCTACACCTTC; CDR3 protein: CASSQDHEQGGYGYTF
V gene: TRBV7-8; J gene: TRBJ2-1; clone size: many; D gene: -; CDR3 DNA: TGTGCCAGCAGCTTAGCGCATAGGTACAATGAGCAGTTCTTC; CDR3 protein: CASSLAHRYNEQFF
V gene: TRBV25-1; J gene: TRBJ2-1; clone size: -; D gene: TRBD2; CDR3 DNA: TGTGCCAGCAGTGGGGGGAATAGCGGGGATGAGCAGTTCTTC; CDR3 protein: CASSGGNSGDEQFF
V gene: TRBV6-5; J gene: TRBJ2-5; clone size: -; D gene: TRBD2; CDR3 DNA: TGTGCCAGCAGCCAGGACCCTAGCGGGAAACAGGAGACCCAGTACTTC; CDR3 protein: CASSQDPSGKQETQYF
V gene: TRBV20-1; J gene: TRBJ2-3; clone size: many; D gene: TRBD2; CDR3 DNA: TGCAGTGCTAGAGGGATTAGCGGGGGGGCCCCTTCCACAGATACGCAGTATTTT; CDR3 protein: CSARGISGGAPSTDTQYF
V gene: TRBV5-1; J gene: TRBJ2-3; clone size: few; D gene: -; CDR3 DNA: TGCGCCAGCAGCTCAGCCAGGGGCGGGGCAGATACGCAGTATTTT; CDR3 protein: CASSSARGGADTQYF
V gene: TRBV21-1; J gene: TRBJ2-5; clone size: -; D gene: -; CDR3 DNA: TGTGCCAGCAGCAAAGCTCGGCAGGGGGCTATCCTATTCCAAGAGACCCAGTACTTC; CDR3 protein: CASSKARQGAILFQETQYF